Listed here are 26 T cell receptor beta chains from one sample, sequenced in a study of identical twins. A single record per CDR3 protein comes from TCRdb applying MiXCR to the 5' RACE reads. The table has around 300,000 distinct CDR3 sequences, under 9.5% seen once. These data also formed part of another study, on yellow fever vaccine responses in identical twins.

Sequencing was performed on memory (CD45RO+) T cells sorted from blood. These receptors were collected from a woman between 18 and 29 years old in good health.

This sequence joins TRBV25-1 and TRBJ2-1; 11 positions agree with TRBD2. CDR1 is MGHDK, CDR2 SYGVNS, per germline. The CDR3 totals 16 residues. Unmatched junction bases numbered 4, after V lost 4 bases and J lost 2 bases. DNA of the CDR3: TGTGCCAGCAGTGCTAGCGGGAGGAGTCCCTACAATGAGCAGTTCTTC. It is translated as CASSASGRSPYNEQFF.

In this sample, this clonotype turned up many times. The chain uses TRBV20-1 and TRBJ2-7; D gene uncertain. Trimming shortened V by 2 bases and J by 3 bases, and 11 bases separated the two germline ends. This CDR3 region has 13 residues. Germline values: CDR1 DFQATT, CDR2 SNEGSKA (reference sequence). The DNA of the CDR3 is TGCAGTGCTAGACACATCACCGGCTACGAGCAGTACTTC. It is translated as CSARHITGYEQYF.

This clonotype appeared many times. The V call is TRBV5-1, the J call TRBJ1-5; maybe TRBD1 (5 bases). Germline-derived CDR1 and CDR2 are SGHRS and YFSETQ. There are 14 residues in the CDR3. V shed 4 bases and J shed 5 bases, with 13 bases lying between them. The CDR3 protein is CASSPDEGYQPQHF. CDR3 sequence (DNA): TGCGCCAGCAGCCCGGATGAGGGGTATCAGCCCCAGCATTTT.

This clonotype was seen repeatedly, ten times or more. V is TRBV12-3 or TRBV12-4 and J is TRBJ1-4; D is ambiguous. V was clipped by 6 bases and J by 12 bases, with 14 bases between them. The CDR3 runs to 12 residues. CDR3 amino acids: CASRTNPRELFF. Written as DNA, the CDR3 is TGTGCCAGCAGGACTAATCCGAGGGAACTGTTTTTT.

The genes are TRBV20-1 and TRBJ1-5; the D gene is possibly TRBD1 (5 bases). Trimming took off 6 bases at V and 2 bases at J, with 17 bases between the two ends. The length of the CDR3 is 15 residues. Germline V gene sequence: CDR1 DFQATT, CDR2 SNEGSKA (reference sequence). The CDR3 is CSADLRGEGNQPQHF. CDR3 nucleotides: TGCAGTGCCGACCTTCGGGGGGAGGGCAATCAGCCCCAGCATTTT.

This clonotype was seen repeatedly, ten times or more. V usage is TRBV15 and J usage is TRBJ1-6; a possible D gene is TRBD1 (5 bases). In germline, CDR1 is LNHNV, CDR2 YYDKDF (reference sequence). This CDR3 has 14 amino acids. V was cut by 2 bases and J by 7 bases, with 9 bases left in between. CDR3 nucleotides: TGTGCCACCAGCAGACAGGGAGTAAATTCACCCCTCCACTTT. It codes for CATSRQGVNSPLHF.

This clonotype came up many times. The chain carries TRBV7-3 and TRBJ1-1, with D uncertain. CDR3 length: 13 amino acids. Germline V CDR1 and CDR2: SGHTA, FQGTGA. V shed 3 bases and J shed 4 bases, with 9 bases lying between them. CDR3 amino acids: CASSFNLLTEAFF. In nucleotides, the CDR3 is TGTGCCAGCAGCTTTAATCTTCTCACTGAAGCTTTCTTT.

At least ten counts were recorded for this clonotype. The chain has TRBV11-2 and TRBJ1-1; tentatively, D is TRBD1 (5 bases). The V gene lost 3 bases and the J gene lost 2 bases, with 13 bases spanning the gap. Germline V gives CDR1 SGHAT, CDR2 FQNNGV. The CDR3 loop spans 15 amino acids. Here the CDR3 DNA reads TGTGCCAGCAGCTTTTCCGGGACGGGCAACACTGAAGCTTTCTTT. Its translation is CASSFSGTGNTEAFF. Supplemented by reference TRBV11-2 and TRBJ1-1, the full variable domain reads EAGVAQSPRYKIIEKRQSVAFWCNPISGHATLYWYQQILGQGPKLLIQFQNNGVVDDSQLPKDRFSAERLKGVDSTLKIQPAKLEDSAVYLCASSFSGTGNTEAFFGQGTRLTVV.

In its sample, this clonotype was seen many times. This rearrangement joins TRBV20-1 to TRBJ2-3, with D maybe TRBD2 (7 bases). The CDR3 consists of 14 residues. CDR1 is DFQATT, CDR2 SNEGSKA, per germline (reference sequence). Deletions cut 6 bases from V and 4 bases from J, with 17 bases between. CDR3 loop: CSAPEGGRADTQYF. DNA of the CDR3: TGCAGTGCACCCGAGGGGGGGAGGGCAGATACGCAGTATTTT.

The V call is TRBV3-1, the J call TRBJ1-2; D uncertain. Germline V CDR1 and CDR2: LGHDT, YNNKEL (reference sequence). V lost 4 bases and J lost 8, with 17 bases in between. This CDR3 is built from 14 residues. The CDR3: CASSLGFGAYGYTF. The CDR3 coding sequence is TGTGCCAGCAGCCTGGGATTTGGAGCCTACGGCTACACCTTC.

This clonotype was recorded a few times. CDR3 residues: CASNVQGIAGELFF. CDR3 nucleotides: TGTGCCAGCAATGTACAGGGGATCGCCGGGGAGCTGTTTTTT. V usage is TRBV6-1 and J usage is TRBJ2-2; 7 positions match TRBD1. Trimming at V came to 7 bases and at J to 6 bases, leaving 8 bases not matched to a gene. This CDR3 contains 14 residues. The germline CDR1 and CDR2 sequences are MNHNS and SASEGT.

This chain links TRBV11-2 with TRBJ2-5; 10 bases are shared with TRBD2. The CDR3 is 16 residues long. CDR1 is SGHAT, CDR2 FQNNGV, per germline. V lost 3 bases and J lost 1; bases outside the gene matches: 5. The CDR3 spells CASSFLSGGAQETQYF. Written as DNA, the CDR3 is TGTGCCAGCAGCTTTCTAAGCGGGGGGGCCCAAGAGACCCAGTACTTC.

This clonotype has just a few counts. This sequence joins TRBV9 and TRBJ2-5; D may be TRBD1 (5 bases). Per germline, CDR1 SGDLS and CDR2 YYNGEE. This CDR3 contains 18 residues. Trimming left V 0 bases short and J 3 bases short, with 21 bases between. CDR3 DNA: TGTGCCAGCAGCGTAGTTCCCGAAGGGGCAGGCCTGAAAGAGACCCAGTACTTC. Amino acids: CASSVVPEGAGLKETQYF.

The table lists this clonotype with many counts. The J gene is TRBJ2-7, the V gene TRBV7-2; TRBD2 agrees at 9 bases. With V trimmed by 1 base and J by 5 bases, 3 bases remained unmatched. The germline CDR1 and CDR2 sequences are SGHTA and FQGNSA. The CDR3 sequence is 14 residues long. CDR3 protein: CASSLGGLADEQYF. The CDR3 coding sequence is TGTGCCAGCAGCTTAGGGGGACTAGCTGACGAGCAGTACTTC.

This clonotype showed up many times. The chain combines TRBV4-1 with TRBJ2-3; 7 bases match TRBD2. The germline CDR1 and CDR2 sequences are MGHRA and YSYEKL. This CDR3 spans 16 amino acids. The V segment lost 1 base and the J segment 2 bases; nucleotides outside the gene matches: 6. The CDR3 sequence: CASSQVERGFTDTQYF. CDR3 bases: TGCGCCAGCAGCCAAGTAGAGCGGGGTTTCACAGATACGCAGTATTTT.

This clonotype has only a few counts. This chain uses TRBV7-9 with TRBJ2-2; D uncertain. The CDR3 sequence is 16 residues long. Germline V CDR1 and CDR2: SEHNR, FQNEAQ (reference sequence). V shed 1 base and J shed 3 bases, with 12 bases lying between them. The CDR3 DNA is TGTGCCAGCAGCTTAGTTGGACGCATCGACACCGGGGAGCTGTTTTTT. This sequence encodes CASSLVGRIDTGELFF.

This clonotype was seen a handful of times. This chain connects TRBV6-2 or TRBV6-3 to TRBJ2-7; D gene unclear. Trimming stripped 2 bases from V and 0 bases from J, with 14 bases between. The germline CDR1 and CDR2 sequences are MNHEY and SVGEGT. The CDR3 has 16 amino acids. CDR3 sequence: CASSYGGAQSSYEQYF. The CDR3 DNA sequence: TGTGCCAGCAGTTACGGCGGCGCGCAGAGCTCCTACGAGCAGTACTTC.

This clonotype was counted many times. The V gene is TRBV7-2, the J gene TRBJ1-1; D not resolved. Trimming took 3 bases from V and 3 from J, leaving 5 bases between them. Germline lookup yields CDR1 SGHTA and CDR2 FQGNSA. The CDR3 runs 12 residues. CDR3 in DNA: TGTGCCAGCAGCTTCCCCCACACTGAAGCTTTCTTT. Amino acid sequence: CASSFPHTEAFF. Based on the CDR3 plus reference TRBV7-2 and TRBJ1-1, the full variable domain is GAGVSQSPSNKVTEKGKDVELRCDPISGHTALYWYRQSLGQGLEFLIYFQGNSAPDKSGLPSDRFSAERTGGSVSTLTIQRTQQEDSAVYLCASSFPHTEAFFGQGTRLTVV.

This clonotype was recorded a few times. V and J are TRBV5-1 and TRBJ1-1, with D perhaps TRBD1 (5 bases). The CDR3 covers 14 residues. CDR1 is SGHRS and CDR2 is YFSETQ in the germline V gene. V gave up 3 bases and J gave up 4 bases, with 13 bases separating them. CDR3 protein: CASSSRAVGTEAFF. In nucleotides, the CDR3 is TGCGCCAGCAGCTCCAGGGCGGTGGGCACTGAAGCTTTCTTT. The complete variable domain, with remaining parts taken from reference TRBV5-1 and TRBJ1-1, reads KAGVTQTPRYLIKTRGQQVTLSCSPISGHRSVSWYQQTPGQGLQFLFEYFSETQRNKGNFPGRFSGRQFSNSRSEMNVSTLELGDSALYLCASSSRAVGTEAFFGQGTRLTVV.

The chain uses TRBV28 and TRBJ1-2; D ambiguous. V was cut by 7 bases and J by 4 bases, with 10 bases left in between. The CDR3 is 12 amino acids. CDR1 is MDHEN, CDR2 SYDVKM, per germline. The CDR3 reads CASTGPFYGYTF. The CDR3 bases are TGTGCCAGCACCGGCCCGTTCTATGGCTACACCTTC.

This clonotype was counted at least ten times. The chain couples TRBV6-1 to TRBJ1-2; D unresolved. Between the trimmed V and J ends, which lost 8 bases and 8 bases, there was a span of 15 bases. The CDR3 is 12 residues long. CDR1 and CDR2 (germline): MNHNS, SASEGT. CDR3 coding DNA: TGTGCCAGCCTAGTGGACCAGTCCGGCTACACCTTC. The encoded protein is CASLVDQSGYTF.

This clonotype was counted many times. The J gene is TRBJ2-3, the V gene TRBV10-3; no definite D call. The germline CDR1 and CDR2 sequences are ENHRY and SYGVKD. The ends were cut back, 1 base at V and 6 bases at J, with 8 bases in the middle. There are 13 residues in the CDR3. The CDR3 sequence is CAISELKLDTQYF. The CDR3 DNA sequence: TGTGCCATCAGTGAGTTGAAACTGGATACGCAGTATTTT.

This clonotype appeared many times. The gene calls are TRBV5-1 and TRBJ2-7; no clear D. CDR1 SGHRS and CDR2 YFSETQ come from the germline V gene. V lost 1 base, J lost 2 bases, and 16 bases lay in between. The length of the CDR3 is 16 residues. The CDR3 loop is CASSLSGGVTTYEQYV. For the CDR3, the DNA is TGCGCCAGCAGCTTGTCGGGTGGGGTTACAACCTACGAGCAGTACGTC.

This chain links TRBV6-5 with TRBJ2-7; TRBD2 matches at 7 bases. The CDR3 loop spans 15 amino acids. CDR1 and CDR2 from the germline V gene are MNHEY and SVGAGI. With V trimmed by 0 bases and J by 4 bases, 6 bases remained unmatched. CDR3 sequence (DNA): TGTGCCAGCAGTTACTCGGCGCGGGAGTGGTACGAGCAGTACTTC. Protein sequence: CASSYSAREWYEQYF.

The chain has TRBV20-1 and TRBJ1-5, with TRBD1 matching over 11 bases. The CDR3 extends over 16 amino acids. The junction had 12 bases not matched to a gene; V was cut back by 4 bases and J by 7 bases. In germline, CDR1 is DFQATT, CDR2 SNEGSKA (reference sequence). Here the CDR3 reads CSATTPGTGGRQPQHF. DNA of the CDR3: TGCAGTGCTACCACGCCCGGGACAGGGGGAAGACAGCCCCAGCATTTT.

The chain uses TRBV19 and TRBJ1-5; 10 bases align to TRBD1. The ends lost 1 base at V and 5 bases at J; junction bases unmatched: 2. Per germline, CDR1 LNHDA and CDR2 SQIVND (reference sequence). The CDR3 loop spans 15 amino acids. CDR3 sequence reads: CASSIAGTGDQPQHF. As DNA, the CDR3 is TGTGCCAGTAGTATAGCCGGGACAGGGGATCAGCCCCAGCATTTT.